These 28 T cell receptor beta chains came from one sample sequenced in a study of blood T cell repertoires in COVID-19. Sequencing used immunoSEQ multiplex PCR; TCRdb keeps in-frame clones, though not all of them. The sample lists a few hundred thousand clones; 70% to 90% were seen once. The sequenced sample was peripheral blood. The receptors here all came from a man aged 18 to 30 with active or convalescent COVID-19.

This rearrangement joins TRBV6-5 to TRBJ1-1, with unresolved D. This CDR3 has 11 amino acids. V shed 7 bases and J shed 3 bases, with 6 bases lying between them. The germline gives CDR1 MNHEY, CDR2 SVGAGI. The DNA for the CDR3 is TGTGCCAGCATTCAATACACTGAAGCTTTCTTT. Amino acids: CASIQYTEAFF.

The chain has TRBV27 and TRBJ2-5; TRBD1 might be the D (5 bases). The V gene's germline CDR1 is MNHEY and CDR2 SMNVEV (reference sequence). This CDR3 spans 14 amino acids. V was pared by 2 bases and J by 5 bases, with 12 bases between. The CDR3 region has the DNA TGTGCCAGCAGTTTACTAGAATCAGGGGAGACCCAGTACTTC. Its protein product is CASSLLESGETQYF.

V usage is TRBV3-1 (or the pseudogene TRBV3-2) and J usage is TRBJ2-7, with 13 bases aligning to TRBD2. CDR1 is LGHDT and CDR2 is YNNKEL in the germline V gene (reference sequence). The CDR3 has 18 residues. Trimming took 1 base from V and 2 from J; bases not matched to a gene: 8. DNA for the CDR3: TGTGCCAGCAGCCAAGTGGGACTAGCGGGGTTACCTCCCTACGAGCAGTACTTC. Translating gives CASSQVGLAGLPPYEQYF.

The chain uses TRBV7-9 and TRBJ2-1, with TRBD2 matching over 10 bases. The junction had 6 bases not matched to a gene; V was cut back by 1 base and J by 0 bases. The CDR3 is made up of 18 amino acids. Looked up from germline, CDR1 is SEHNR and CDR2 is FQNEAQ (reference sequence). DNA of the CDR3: TGTGCCAGCAGCTTAGAGACTAGCGGGTTAAACTCCTACAATGAGCAGTTCTTC. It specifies CASSLETSGLNSYNEQFF.

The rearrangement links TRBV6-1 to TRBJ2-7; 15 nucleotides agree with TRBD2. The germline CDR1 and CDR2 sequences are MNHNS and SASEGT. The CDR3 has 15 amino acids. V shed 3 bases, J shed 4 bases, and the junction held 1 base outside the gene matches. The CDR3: CASSEGTSGRYEQYF. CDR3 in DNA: TGTGCCAGCAGTGAGGGGACTAGCGGGAGGTACGAGCAGTACTTC.

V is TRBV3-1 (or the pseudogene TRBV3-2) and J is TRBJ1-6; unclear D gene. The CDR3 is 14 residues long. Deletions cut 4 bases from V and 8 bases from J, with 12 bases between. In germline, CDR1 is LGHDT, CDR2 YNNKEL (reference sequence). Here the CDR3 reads CASSLSAEDSPLHF. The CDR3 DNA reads TGTGCCAGCAGCCTCAGCGCCGAGGATTCACCCCTCCACTTT.

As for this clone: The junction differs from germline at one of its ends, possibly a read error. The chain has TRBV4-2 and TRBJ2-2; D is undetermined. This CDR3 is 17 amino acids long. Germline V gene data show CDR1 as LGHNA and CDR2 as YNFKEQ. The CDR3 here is CASSHAPGDTNTEELFF. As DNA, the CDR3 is TGTGCCAGCAGCCATGCTCCAGGCGATACGAACACCGAGGAGCTGTTTTTT.

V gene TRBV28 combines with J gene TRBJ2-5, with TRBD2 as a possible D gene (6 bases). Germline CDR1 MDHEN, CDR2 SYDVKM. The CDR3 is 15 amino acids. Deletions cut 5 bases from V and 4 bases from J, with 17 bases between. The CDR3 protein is CASSPGGTGGETQYF. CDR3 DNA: TGTGCCAGCAGTCCTGGCGGGACCGGGGGAGAGACCCAGTACTTC.

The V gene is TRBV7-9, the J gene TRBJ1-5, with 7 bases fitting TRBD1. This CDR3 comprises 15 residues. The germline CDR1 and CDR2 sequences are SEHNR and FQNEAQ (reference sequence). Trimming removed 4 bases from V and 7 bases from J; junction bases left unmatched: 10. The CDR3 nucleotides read TGTGCCAGCAGCTCGACCCTAACAGGGGACCAGCCCCAGCATTTT. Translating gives CASSSTLTGDQPQHF.

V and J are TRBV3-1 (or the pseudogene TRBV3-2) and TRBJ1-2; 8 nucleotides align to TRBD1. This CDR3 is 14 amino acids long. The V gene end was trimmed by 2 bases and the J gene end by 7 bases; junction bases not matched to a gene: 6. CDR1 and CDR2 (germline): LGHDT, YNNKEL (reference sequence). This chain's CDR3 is CASSQPGTGSGYTF. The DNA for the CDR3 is TGTGCCAGCAGCCAACCCGGGACAGGTTCTGGCTACACCTTC.

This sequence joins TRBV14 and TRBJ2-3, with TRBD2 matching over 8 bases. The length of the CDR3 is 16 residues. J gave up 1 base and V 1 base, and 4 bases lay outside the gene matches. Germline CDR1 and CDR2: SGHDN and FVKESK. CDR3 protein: CASSQVVRGGTDTQYF. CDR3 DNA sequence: TGTGCCAGCAGCCAAGTCGTGCGGGGGGGCACAGATACGCAGTATTTT.

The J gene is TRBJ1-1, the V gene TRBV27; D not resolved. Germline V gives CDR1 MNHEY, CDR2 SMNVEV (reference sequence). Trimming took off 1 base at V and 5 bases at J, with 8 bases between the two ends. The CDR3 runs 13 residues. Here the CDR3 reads CASSLFVGTEAFF. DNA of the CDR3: TGTGCCAGCAGTTTATTTGTCGGGACTGAAGCTTTCTTT.

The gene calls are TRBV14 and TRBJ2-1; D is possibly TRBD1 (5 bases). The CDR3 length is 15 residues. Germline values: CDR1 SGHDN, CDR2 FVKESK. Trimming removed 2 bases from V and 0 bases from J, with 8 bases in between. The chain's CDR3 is CASSQQGSSYNEQFF. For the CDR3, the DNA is TGTGCCAGCAGCCAACAGGGAAGCTCCTACAATGAGCAGTTCTTC.

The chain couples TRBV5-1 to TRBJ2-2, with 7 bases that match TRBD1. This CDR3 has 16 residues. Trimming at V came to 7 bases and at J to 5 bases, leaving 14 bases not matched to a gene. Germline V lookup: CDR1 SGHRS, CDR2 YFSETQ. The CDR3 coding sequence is TGCGCCAGCTTTGGGGACCCGACAGGGCCTACCGGGGAGCTGTTTTTT. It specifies CASFGDPTGPTGELFF.

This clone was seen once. CDR3 region: CASSQGSGTETQYF. The DNA of the CDR3 is TGTGCCAGCAGCCAAGGTAGCGGGACAGAGACCCAGTACTTC. The chain joins TRBV3-1 (or the pseudogene TRBV3-2) to TRBJ2-5; TRBD2 matches 8 bases. Germline V gene data show CDR1 as LGHDT and CDR2 as YNNKEL (reference sequence). The V gene end was trimmed by 1 base and the J gene end by 4 bases; junction bases not matched to a gene: 2. The CDR3 is made up of 14 amino acids.

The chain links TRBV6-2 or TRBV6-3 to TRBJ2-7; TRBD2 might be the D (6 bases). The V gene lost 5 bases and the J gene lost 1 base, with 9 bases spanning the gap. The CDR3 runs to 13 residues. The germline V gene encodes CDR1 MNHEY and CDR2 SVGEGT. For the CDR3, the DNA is TGTGCCAGCAGTGGGGGGACTTCCTACGAGCAGTACTTC. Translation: CASSGGTSYEQYF.

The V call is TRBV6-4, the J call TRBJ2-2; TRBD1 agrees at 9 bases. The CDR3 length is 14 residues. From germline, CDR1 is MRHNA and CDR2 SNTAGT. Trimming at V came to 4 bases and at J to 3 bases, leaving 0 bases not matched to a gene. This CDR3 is CASSGDRDTGELFF. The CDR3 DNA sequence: TGTGCCAGCAGTGGGGACAGGGACACCGGGGAGCTGTTTTTT.

CDR3 region: CASSLIGAMAFF. The CDR3 nucleotides are TGTGCCAGCAGCTTAATAGGGGCTATGGCTTTCTTT. The V gene is TRBV5-6, the J gene TRBJ1-1, with a possible D match to TRBD1 (5 bases). Germline V gene sequence: CDR1 SGHDT, CDR2 YYEEEE. V was pared by 2 bases and J by 11 bases, with 13 bases between. This CDR3 spans 12 amino acids.

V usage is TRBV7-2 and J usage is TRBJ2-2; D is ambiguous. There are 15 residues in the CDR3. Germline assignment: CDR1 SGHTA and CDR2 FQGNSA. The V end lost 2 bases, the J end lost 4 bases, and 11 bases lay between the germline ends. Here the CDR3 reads CASSLNRELTGELFF. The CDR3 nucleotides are TGTGCCAGCAGCTTAAACAGAGAACTCACCGGGGAGCTGTTTTTT.

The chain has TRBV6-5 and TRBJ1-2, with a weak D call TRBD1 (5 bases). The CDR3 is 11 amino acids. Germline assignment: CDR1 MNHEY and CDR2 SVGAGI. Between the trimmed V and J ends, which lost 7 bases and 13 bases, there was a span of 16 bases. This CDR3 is CASTRGEGITF. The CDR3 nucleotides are TGTGCCAGCACTCGGGGGGAGGGGATCACCTTC.

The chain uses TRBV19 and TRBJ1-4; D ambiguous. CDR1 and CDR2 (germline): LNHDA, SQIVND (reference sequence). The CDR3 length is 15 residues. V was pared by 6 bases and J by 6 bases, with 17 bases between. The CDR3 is CASRREVVGDEKLFF. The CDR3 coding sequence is TGTGCCAGTAGAAGGGAGGTTGTCGGAGATGAAAAACTGTTTTTT.

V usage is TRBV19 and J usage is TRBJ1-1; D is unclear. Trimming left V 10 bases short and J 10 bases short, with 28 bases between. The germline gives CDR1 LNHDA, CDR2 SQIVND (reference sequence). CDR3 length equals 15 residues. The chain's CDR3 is CATRSPPSKLPGAFF. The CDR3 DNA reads TGTGCCACAAGATCCCCTCCCTCGAAACTACCTGGAGCTTTCTTT.

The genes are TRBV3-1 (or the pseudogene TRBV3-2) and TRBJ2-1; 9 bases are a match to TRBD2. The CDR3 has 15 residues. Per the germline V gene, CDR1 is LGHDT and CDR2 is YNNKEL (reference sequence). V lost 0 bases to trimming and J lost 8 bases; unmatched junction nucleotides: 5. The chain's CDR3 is CASSQDLAGPYEQFF. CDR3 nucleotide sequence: TGTGCCAGCAGCCAAGACCTAGCGGGGCCGTATGAGCAGTTCTTC.

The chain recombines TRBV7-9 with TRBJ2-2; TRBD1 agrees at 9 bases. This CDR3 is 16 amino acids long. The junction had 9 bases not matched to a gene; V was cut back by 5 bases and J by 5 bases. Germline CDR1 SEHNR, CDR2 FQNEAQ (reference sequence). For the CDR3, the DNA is TGTGCCAGCAGCATAAACAGGGGGCTACGGACCGGGGAGCTGTTTTTT. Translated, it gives CASSINRGLRTGELFF.

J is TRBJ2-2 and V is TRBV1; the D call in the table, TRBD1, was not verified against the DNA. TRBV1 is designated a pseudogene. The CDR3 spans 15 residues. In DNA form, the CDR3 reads TGCACCAATCGGGACAGGGGCCGGTGGGCCGGGGAGCTGTTTTTT. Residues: CTNRDRGRWAGELFF.

The CDR3 nucleotides read TGTGCCAGCAGTTATGTGGGACAGGGCTCCACTGAAGCTTTCTTT. Translating it yields CASSYVGQGSTEAFF. The rearrangement uses TRBV6-2 or TRBV6-3 and TRBJ1-1; 9 bases fit TRBD1. The J segment lost 4 bases and the V segment lost 3 bases, leaving 6 bases of the junction unmatched. The CDR3 contains 15 residues. The V gene's germline CDR1 is MNHEY and CDR2 SVGEGT.

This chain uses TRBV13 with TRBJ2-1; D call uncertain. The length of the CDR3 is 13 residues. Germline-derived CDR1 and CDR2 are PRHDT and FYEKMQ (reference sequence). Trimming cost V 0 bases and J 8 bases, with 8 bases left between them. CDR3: CASSLGLNDEQFF. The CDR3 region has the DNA TGTGCCAGCAGCTTAGGCCTAAATGATGAGCAGTTCTTC.

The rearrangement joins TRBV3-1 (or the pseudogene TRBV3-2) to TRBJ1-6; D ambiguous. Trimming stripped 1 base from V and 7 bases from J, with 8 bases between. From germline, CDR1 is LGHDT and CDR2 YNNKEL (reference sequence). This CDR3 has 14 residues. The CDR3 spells CASSQGGGNSPLHF. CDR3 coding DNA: TGTGCCAGCAGCCAAGGAGGCGGAAATTCACCCCTCCACTTT.